This TCR beta chain is drawn from a study of OX40 agonist ivuxolimab in advanced cancers. Study summary: Ivuxolimab, an antibody that agonizes OX40 (CD134), was administered to the patients.

Systemic immunosuppression or autoimmune disease history was grounds to exclude patients. The study's findings and limits: Some patients who did not respond also had low normalized T-cell clonal expansion.

The method was immunoSEQ multiplex PCR; TCRdb's version includes in-frame clones alone and lacks a portion of them. The sample holds 75,000 to 100,000 clones, around 90% seen once. As regards this clone: Its antigen is not identified.

The receptor comes from an adult with an advanced solid tumor such as melanoma, head and neck, liver or kidney cancer. The sample in question was CD4+ or CD8+ T cells sorted from blood, obtained in a trial of the OX40 agonist ivuxolimab.

CDR3 amino acids: CASSPQGASREQYF. Here the CDR3 DNA reads TGTGCCAGCAGCCCCCAAGGGGCCTCTCGGGAGCAGTACTTC. The J gene is TRBJ2-7, the V gene TRBV5-5; possible D gene TRBD1, 5 bases. CDR1 and CDR2 from the germline V gene are SGHKS and YYEKEE (reference sequence). This CDR3 is built from 14 residues. V was cut by 4 bases and J by 7 bases, with 18 bases left in between.